This T cell receptor beta chain was captured in a study of shared clonotypes between healthy human individuals. General study points: The small donor group covered limited genetic and exposure diversity.

Ten immunoSEQ deep assay plates held the unsorted PBMC DNA. Sequencing was performed with immunoSEQ multiplex PCR; in TCRdb, only in-frame clones are kept and a portion is missing. The sample yields 450,000 to 550,000 clones, 79% seen once. In this sample, this clone turned up once. Its cognate antigen is unknown. This CDR3 is 15 amino acids long. CDR1 and CDR2 (germline): SGDLS, YYNGEE. V shed 3 bases and J shed 4 bases, with 15 bases lying between them. The receptor comes from a woman in her 40s in good health. Some clones in this sample may be carry-over from other donors' samples. The chain uses TRBV9 and TRBJ2-3; the D gene is possibly TRBD1 (6 bases). The source material was PBMCs. CDR3 sequence reads: CASSGTGQTADTQYF. The CDR3 nucleotides are TGTGCCAGCAGCGGCACGGGACAAACCGCAGATACGCAGTATTTT.